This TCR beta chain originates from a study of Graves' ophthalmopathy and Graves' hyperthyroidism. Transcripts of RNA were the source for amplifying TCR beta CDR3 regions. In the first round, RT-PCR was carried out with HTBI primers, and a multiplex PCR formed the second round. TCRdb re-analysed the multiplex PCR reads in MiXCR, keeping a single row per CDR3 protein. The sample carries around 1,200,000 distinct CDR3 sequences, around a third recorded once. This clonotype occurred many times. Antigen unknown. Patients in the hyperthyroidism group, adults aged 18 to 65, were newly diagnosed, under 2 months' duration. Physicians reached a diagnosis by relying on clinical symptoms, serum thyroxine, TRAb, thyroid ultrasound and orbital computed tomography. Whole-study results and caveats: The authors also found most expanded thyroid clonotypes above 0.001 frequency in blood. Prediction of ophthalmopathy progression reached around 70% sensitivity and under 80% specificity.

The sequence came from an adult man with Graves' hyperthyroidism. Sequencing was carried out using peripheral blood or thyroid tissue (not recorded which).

The chain's CDR3 is CAISETGSNTEAFF. The CDR3 nucleotides read TGTGCCATCAGTGAAACAGGCTCGAACACTGAAGCTTTCTTT. The genes are TRBV10-3 and TRBJ1-1, with D perhaps TRBD1 (5 bases). Germline V gene sequence: CDR1 ENHRY, CDR2 SYGVKD. Trimming pared 3 bases from V and 1 base from J, leaving 9 bases between. The CDR3 loop spans 14 amino acids.